This is a list of T cell receptor beta chains from one sample in a study of T cells in Graves' hyperthyroidism and ophthalmopathy. TCRdb re-called the multiplex PCR reads through MiXCR, storing one row per CDR3 protein. The sample yields roughly 740,000 distinct CDR3 sequences, about a sixth seen once. The sequenced sample consisted of blood. These receptor sequences come from a young man with Graves' hyperthyroidism. Both conserved end residues are part of each CDR3. Fields, in order: V gene, J gene, clone size, D gene, CDR3 protein, CDR3 DNA. D genes are given only for firm matches. A row's size may be missing; if present it is once, few, many or a size class.

TRBV2,TRBJ2-7,many,.,CASRVGEAYEQYF,TGTGCCAGCCGTGTGGGGGAAGCCTACGAGCAGTACTTC
TRBV7-6,TRBJ1-2,few,.,CASSPRGGGGYGYTF,TGTGCCAGCAGCCCCCGAGGTGGGGGAGGCTATGGCTACACCTTC
TRBV10-2,TRBJ2-2,.,TRBD2,CASLGGGRFGGELFF,TGCGCCAGCCTTGGCGGCGGGAGATTTGGCGGGGAGCTGTTTTTT
TRBV11-2,TRBJ2-1,many,TRBD2,CASGFGEGRGSHEQFF,TGTGCCAGCGGGTTTGGGGAAGGTCGCGGGAGCCATGAGCAGTTCTTC
TRBV20-1,TRBJ2-7,.,.,CSASPLVASSYEQYF,TGCAGTGCTAGCCCCCTTGTAGCGAGTTCCTACGAGCAGTACTTC
TRBV2,TRBJ2-2,many,.,CASSGTPPGELFF,TGTGCCAGCAGCGGGACACCGCCCGGGGAGCTGTTTTTT
TRBV7-3,TRBJ2-5,.,.,CASSATTRYQETQYF,TGTGCCAGCAGCGCGACAACTAGGTACCAAGAGACCCAGTACTTC
TRBV6-4,TRBJ2-2,.,TRBD2,CASSPRLAGGSNTGELFF,TGTGCCAGCAGTCCCCGACTAGCGGGCGGATCGAACACCGGGGAGCTGTTTTTT
TRBV28,TRBJ2-7,.,.,CASSLQVYYEQYF,TGTGCCAGCAGTCTTCAGGTTTACTACGAGCAGTACTTC
TRBV20-1,TRBJ2-3,many,.,CSARSLRADTQYF,TGCAGTGCTAGATCCTTAAGGGCAGATACGCAGTATTTT
TRBV10-3,TRBJ2-1,few,TRBD1,CAIKVSDRSSYNEQFF,TGTGCCATCAAAGTTTCGGACAGGTCCTCCTACAATGAGCAGTTCTTC
TRBV3-1,TRBJ2-7,many,.,CASSLTDSYEQYF,TGTGCCAGCAGTTTAACTGATTCCTACGAGCAGTACTTC
TRBV29-1,TRBJ1-1,.,.,CSVGGVTEAFF,TGCAGCGTTGGAGGGGTCACTGAAGCTTTCTTT
TRBV7-9,TRBJ2-7,.,TRBD2,CASSPHPGGTYEQYF,TGTGCCAGCAGCCCCCATCCGGGGGGTACCTACGAGCAGTACTTC
TRBV30,TRBJ2-2,many,.,CAWSVDLNTGELFF,TGTGCCTGGAGTGTAGACTTGAACACCGGGGAGCTGTTTTTT
TRBV28,TRBJ2-7,many,.,CASSLPAESISPGGGPYEQYF,TGTGCCAGCAGTTTGCCCGCTGAATCCATTTCACCAGGGGGAGGCCCCTACGAGCAGTACTTC
TRBV5-1,TRBJ1-1,many,.,CASSLLPTGENTEAFF,TGCGCCAGCAGCCTCCTTCCGACAGGTGAGAACACTGAAGCTTTCTTT
TRBV11-2,TRBJ2-2,many,.,CASSFRALDGELFF,TGTGCCAGCAGCTTCAGAGCTCTGGACGGGGAGCTGTTTTTT
TRBV28,TRBJ1-6,many,.,CASSSNSPLHF,TGTGCCAGCAGTTCCAATTCACCCCTCCACTTT
TRBV28,TRBJ1-5,many,TRBD1,CASSPRQGPGQPQHF,TGTGCCAGCAGCCCTCGACAGGGCCCTGGTCAGCCCCAGCATTTT
TRBV14,TRBJ1-4,many,.,CASSRTRTNEKLFF,TGTGCCAGCAGTCGGACACGGACTAATGAAAAACTGTTTTTT
TRBV28,TRBJ2-1,few,TRBD2,CASSPAGTSNHNEQFF,TGTGCCAGCAGCCCAGCAGGGACTAGTAATCACAATGAGCAGTTCTTC
TRBV6-5,TRBJ2-5,many,.,CASSYLRGQETQYF,TGTGCCAGCAGTTACTTAAGGGGCCAAGAGACCCAGTACTTC
TRBV27,TRBJ2-1,.,TRBD2,CASSLGGSSYSEQFF,TGTGCCAGCAGTTTGGGGGGGAGCTCCTACAGTGAGCAGTTCTTC
TRBV11-3,TRBJ2-5,many,TRBD1,CASSSRQGRETQYF,TGTGCCAGCAGCTCTCGACAGGGACGAGAGACCCAGTACTTC
TRBV12-3/TRBV12-4,TRBJ2-5,many,.,CASSPGTLGVETQYF,TGTGCCAGCAGTCCAGGGACACTGGGAGTCGAGACCCAGTACTTC
TRBV6-1,TRBJ2-1,many,.,CASGDSSSYNEQFF,TGTGCAAGTGGGGACTCGAGCTCCTACAATGAGCAGTTCTTC
TRBV28,TRBJ1-5,.,TRBD1,CASSTTTGVQPQHF,TGTGCCAGCAGTACTACGACAGGGGTTCAGCCCCAGCATTTT
TRBV7-9,TRBJ2-7,.,.,CASSRTGTSADEQYF,TGTGCCAGCAGCCGGACGGGAACGTCCGCCGACGAGCAGTACTTC
TRBV5-1,TRBJ2-1,few,TRBD2,CASRVSGGQEFF,TGCGCCAGCAGGGTTAGCGGGGGGCAGGAGTTCTTC
TRBV29-1,TRBJ2-7,few,TRBD2,CSVTGTSGFSYEQYF,TGCAGCGTGACCGGGACTAGCGGGTTCTCCTACGAGCAGTACTTC
TRBV6-6,TRBJ2-7,many,.,CASSYLWGVSYEQYF,TGTGCCAGCAGTTACCTCTGGGGAGTCTCCTACGAGCAGTACTTC
TRBV9,TRBJ2-1,few,.,CASSGYRVEQFF,TGTGCCAGCAGCGGGTACAGGGTCGAGCAGTTCTTC
TRBV2,TRBJ2-1,many,.,CASSEEGAFYNEQFF,TGTGCCAGCAGCGAGGAGGGGGCATTCTACAATGAGCAGTTCTTC
TRBV20-1,TRBJ1-4,.,.,CSARADSAAANEKLFF,TGCAGTGCTAGAGCGGACTCGGCGGCGGCTAATGAAAAACTGTTTTTT
TRBV2,TRBJ2-3,many,.,CASSVLASDTQYF,TGTGCCAGCAGTGTTCTAGCCTCAGATACGCAGTATTTT
TRBV10-3,TRBJ2-1,many,TRBD1,CATLDRDNEQFF,TGTGCCACCCTCGACAGGGACAATGAGCAGTTCTTC
TRBV12-3/TRBV12-4,TRBJ2-1,many,.,CASSLAGREQFF,TGTGCCAGCAGTTTAGCGGGGCGTGAGCAGTTCTTC
TRBV15,TRBJ1-1,.,.,CATSREGYRGSRYTEAFF,TGTGCCACCAGCAGAGAAGGATACAGAGGATCGAGGTACACTGAAGCTTTCTTT
TRBV2,TRBJ1-1,many,.,CASKVKGRTEAFF,TGTGCCAGCAAAGTTAAGGGGAGGACTGAAGCTTTCTTT
TRBV14,TRBJ2-3,.,TRBD2,CASSPWTSGSPTDTQYF,TGTGCCAGCAGCCCCTGGACTAGCGGGAGCCCCACAGATACGCAGTATTTT
TRBV6-5,TRBJ2-5,many,.,CASSYSVRASPETQYF,TGTGCCAGCAGTTACTCGGTCAGGGCATCGCCGGAGACCCAGTACTTC
TRBV2,TRBJ1-1,few,.,CASSRFMITEAFF,TGTGCCAGCAGCCGGTTTATGATCACTGAAGCTTTCTTT
TRBV29-1,TRBJ2-7,many,TRBD2,CSVVLAGRSSYEQYF,TGCAGCGTTGTTCTAGCGGGACGAAGCTCCTACGAGCAGTACTTC
TRBV20-1,TRBJ2-1,many,.,CSASRASGSYNEQFF,TGCAGTGCTAGTCGTGCGAGCGGCTCCTACAATGAGCAGTTCTTC
TRBV12-3/TRBV12-4,TRBJ2-7,many,TRBD1,CASSFHRGLEQYF,TGTGCCAGCAGTTTTCACAGGGGCCTCGAGCAGTACTTC
TRBV9,TRBJ2-7,few,TRBD2,CASSEGGTRAYEQYF,TGTGCCAGCAGCGAGGGGGGGACTAGAGCTTACGAGCAGTACTTC
TRBV2,TRBJ2-3,few,.,CAREGEGPTDTQYF,TGTGCCCGAGAGGGGGAGGGCCCCACAGATACGCAGTATTTT
TRBV11-3,TRBJ1-3,.,.,CASSVTAGNTIYF,TGTGCCAGCAGCGTGACGGCTGGAAACACCATATATTTT
TRBV20-1,TRBJ2-7,many,.,CSAGPAGSFYEQYF,TGCAGTGCCGGCCCGGCGGGGTCCTTCTACGAGCAGTACTTC
TRBV15,TRBJ1-5,.,TRBD1,CATQGGRNQPQHF,TGTGCCACCCAGGGGGGAAGAAATCAGCCCCAGCATTTT
TRBV28,TRBJ1-5,many,.,CASSLGRARQPQHF,TGTGCCAGCAGTCTCGGGAGGGCCCGTCAGCCCCAGCATTTT
TRBV27,TRBJ2-3,many,TRBD1,CASTPGQGLDTQYF,TGTGCCAGCACCCCGGGACAGGGACTGGATACGCAGTATTTT
TRBV4-1,TRBJ1-5,few,.,CASSQVSGSYSNQPQHF,TGCGCCAGCAGCCAAGTATCAGGGAGTTATAGCAATCAGCCCCAGCATTTT
TRBV27,TRBJ1-1,many,.,CASGWGQGSAFF,TGTGCCAGCGGCTGGGGGCAGGGGAGTGCTTTCTTT
TRBV12-3/TRBV12-4,TRBJ2-3,many,.,CASSRRGSDTQYF,TGTGCCAGCAGTAGGAGGGGGAGTGATACGCAGTATTTT
TRBV12-3/TRBV12-4,TRBJ1-1,many,TRBD1,CASSLDRLHTEAFF,TGTGCCAGCAGCCTGGACAGGCTGCACACTGAAGCTTTCTTT
TRBV2,TRBJ2-3,many,.,CASRKGTDTQYF,TGTGCCAGCCGGAAGGGCACAGATACGCAGTATTTT
TRBV20-1,TRBJ2-3,.,.,CSGNLGSTDTQYF,TGCAGTGGTAACCTAGGCAGCACAGATACGCAGTATTTT